One sample yielded the 28 T cell receptor beta chains listed below, sequenced in a study of cytomegalovirus exposure and HLA in healthy donors. The PCR used 60 Vbeta and 13 Jbeta primers. TCRdb's table, derived via immunoSEQ multiplex PCR, lists solely in-frame clones and lacks some. Of about 140,000 clones in the sample, around 80% were seen once. Sequenced input: PBMCs. The receptors originated from a boy younger than 10 in good health and CMV-seronegative.

This clone was counted only a few times. CDR3 nucleotide sequence: TGTGCCAGCAGCTTCTCCCCGGGGGGGCTGGGCACTGAAGCTTTCTTT. Amino acid sequence: CASSFSPGGLGTEAFF. The chain is built from TRBV7-6 and TRBJ1-1; a possible D gene is TRBD1 (6 bases). Trimming cost V 3 bases and J 4 bases, with 18 bases left between them. The CDR3 totals 16 residues. Germline CDR1 reads SGHVS; CDR2 reads FNYEAQ.

V and J are TRBV10-3 and TRBJ1-2; the D gene is possibly TRBD1 (5 bases). The germline V gene encodes CDR1 ENHRY and CDR2 SYGVKD. This CDR3 is 13 amino acids long. The V end lost 6 bases, the J end lost 7 bases, and 15 bases lay between the germline ends. This chain's CDR3 is CAIRGLASSGYTF. The CDR3, as DNA: TGTGCCATCAGGGGACTCGCAAGCTCTGGCTACACCTTC.

The chain employs TRBV7-9 and TRBJ1-1; D is undetermined. Trimming took 3 bases from V and 1 from J, leaving 12 bases between them. The CDR3 has 15 amino acids. The germline V gene encodes CDR1 SEHNR and CDR2 FQNEAQ (reference sequence). Here the CDR3 reads CASSFPKLGNTEAFF. CDR3 sequence (DNA): TGTGCCAGCAGCTTCCCGAAACTCGGGAACACTGAAGCTTTCTTT.

The V and J genes are TRBV13 and TRBJ1-1; TRBD1 matches 7 bases. V shed 3 bases, J shed 6 bases, and the junction held 7 bases outside the gene matches. CDR3 length: 14 amino acids. The germline CDR1 and CDR2 sequences are PRHDT and FYEKMQ (reference sequence). The CDR3 reads CASSLVRGSAEAFF. Written as DNA, the CDR3 is TGTGCCAGCAGCTTGGTCAGGGGGTCCGCTGAAGCTTTCTTT.

The chain links TRBV7-3 to TRBJ2-2, with D tentatively TRBD1 (6 bases). V was cut by 2 bases and J by 7 bases, with 11 bases left in between. Germline values: CDR1 SGHTA, CDR2 FQGTGA. The CDR3 length is 14 residues. Here the CDR3 reads CASSLLQGGGELFF. The CDR3, as DNA: TGTGCCAGCAGCTTACTACAGGGTGGCGGGGAGCTGTTTTTT.

The chain links TRBV13 to TRBJ2-3; 8 bases line up with TRBD1. The germline V gene encodes CDR1 PRHDT and CDR2 FYEKMQ (reference sequence). J gave up 4 bases and V 5 bases, and 11 bases lay outside the gene matches. The CDR3 is 16 amino acids. The CDR3 sequence is CASSPTDRDFADTQYF. For the CDR3, the DNA is TGTGCCAGCAGCCCGACGGACAGGGATTTCGCAGATACGCAGTATTTT.

This clone came up once. The chain combines TRBV27 with TRBJ2-4, with 12 bases fitting TRBD2. Trimming cost V 5 bases and J 1 base; bases outside gene matches: 12. This CDR3 spans 19 amino acids. Germline V gene sequence: CDR1 MNHEY, CDR2 SMNVEV (reference sequence). The CDR3 DNA reads TGTGCCAGCAGTCCCTGGACTAGCGGGGAGGGGCGGGCCAAAAACATTCAGTACTTC. Translation gives CASSPWTSGEGRAKNIQYF.

The chain recombines TRBV4-1 with TRBJ2-1, with TRBD1 identical over 7 bases. Germline V gives CDR1 MGHRA, CDR2 YSYEKL. J gave up 6 bases and V 3 bases, and 11 bases lay outside the gene matches. CDR3 length: 16 residues. CDR3 in DNA: TGCGCCAGCAGCCAGTTACTCTTGACAGGGATCAATGAGCAGTTCTTC. Its protein is CASSQLLLTGINEQFF.

There are many counts of this clone. V is TRBV5-6 and J is TRBJ1-2; 9 bases agree with TRBD1. J was trimmed by 7 bases and V by 0 bases; bases with no gene match: 10. The germline V gene encodes CDR1 SGHDT and CDR2 YYEEEE. The length of the CDR3 is 16 residues. CDR3 in amino acids: CASSLGGHRGLSGYTF. The CDR3 nucleotides read TGTGCCAGCAGCTTGGGTGGCCACAGGGGGCTCTCTGGCTACACCTTC.

The chain is built from TRBV5-1 and TRBJ2-3; D gene ambiguous. The CDR3 runs to 15 residues. The ends were cut back, 7 bases at V and 2 bases at J, with 17 bases in the middle. Germline V lookup: CDR1 SGHRS, CDR2 YFSETQ. The CDR3 nucleotides are TGCGCCAGCGATCGCGGAGTGGCGAACACAGATACGCAGTATTTT. This encodes CASDRGVANTDTQYF.

J is TRBJ1-5 and V is TRBV5-6; tentatively, D is TRBD1 (5 bases). V gave up 3 bases and J gave up 6 bases, with 7 bases separating them. Looked up from germline, CDR1 is SGHDT and CDR2 is YYEEEE. The CDR3 contains 12 residues. In DNA form, the CDR3 reads TGTGCCAGCAGCTCGGGGGGTCAGCCCCAGCATTTT. Protein sequence: CASSSGGQPQHF. The full variable domain, rest sourced from reference TRBV5-6 and TRBJ1-5, is DAGVTQSPTHLIKTRGQQVTLRCSPKSGHDTVSWYQQALGQGPQFIFQYYEEEERQRGNFPDRFSGHQFPNYSSELNVNALLLGDSALYLCASSSGGQPQHFGDGTRLSIL.

This clone was picked up a small number of times. The CDR3 loop reads CASSLRGYDQPQHF. As DNA, the CDR3 is TGTGCCAGCAGCTTGCGAGGGTATGATCAGCCCCAGCATTTT. V is TRBV5-6 and J is TRBJ1-5; no reliable D call. V lost 1 base to trimming and J lost 5 bases, with 10 bases between them. This CDR3 spans 14 amino acids. Germline V gives CDR1 SGHDT, CDR2 YYEEEE.

The V gene is TRBV28, the J gene TRBJ2-1, with 9 bases lining up with TRBD2. From germline, CDR1 is MDHEN and CDR2 SYDVKM. The CDR3 contains 16 residues. Trimming at V came to 5 bases and at J to 4 bases, leaving 9 bases not matched to a gene. The DNA for the CDR3 is TGTGCCAGCAGTCCCACCTCGACTAGCGGATACAATGAGCAGTTCTTC. Its translation: CASSPTSTSGYNEQFF.

The rearrangement links TRBV7-8 to TRBJ1-4, with D uncertain. CDR1 SGHVS and CDR2 FQNEAQ come from the germline V gene. CDR3 size: 17 residues. Trimming left V 2 bases short and J 0 bases short, with 13 bases between. Written as DNA, the CDR3 is TGTGCCAGCAGCTTATTTGCCCAGGTCGCAACTAATGAAAAACTGTTTTTT. It encodes CASSLFAQVATNEKLFF.

This clone has a single count. The chain carries TRBV28 and TRBJ1-2; 8 bases are shared with TRBD1. V lost 6 bases to trimming and J lost 5 bases; unmatched junction nucleotides: 11. Germline CDR1 MDHEN, CDR2 SYDVKM. The CDR3 spans 15 residues. The CDR3 nucleotides read TGTGCCAGCAGGGGGGCCGGACAGGGCCAATATGGCTACACCTTC. Amino acid sequence: CASRGAGQGQYGYTF.

This clone was observed once. The rearrangement uses TRBV5-4 and TRBJ2-5; maybe TRBD2 (6 bases). Per germline, CDR1 SGHNT and CDR2 YYREEE (reference sequence). The ends were cut back, 0 bases at V and 4 bases at J, with 13 bases in the middle. The CDR3 spans 15 residues. CDR3 residues: CASSLGPRGIETQYF. DNA of the CDR3: TGTGCCAGCAGCTTGGGGCCCCGGGGGATAGAGACCCAGTACTTC.

For the CDR3, the DNA is TGTGCCAGCAGCCAGGGGACCTACAATGAGCAGTTCTTC. Translated: CASSQGTYNEQFF. The rearrangement joins TRBV6-1 to TRBJ2-1, with D perhaps TRBD1 (6 bases). V dropped 6 bases and J dropped 2 bases, with 8 bases sitting between them. The CDR3 runs to 13 residues. Looked up from germline, CDR1 is MNHNS and CDR2 is SASEGT.

V and J are TRBV25-1 and TRBJ1-2, with D possibly TRBD1 on 6 matching bases. Germline CDR1 and CDR2: MGHDK and SYGVNS. This CDR3 has 12 residues. Between the trimmed V and J ends, which lost 6 bases and 6 bases, there was a span of 11 bases. The CDR3 DNA sequence: TGTGCCAGCAGCACAGGGAGAGATGGCTACACCTTC. This gives the protein CASSTGRDGYTF.

This clone turned up a few times. The CDR3 nucleotides are TGTGCCAGCATGGGAAAGGGACAGTTGAACACTGAAGCTTTCTTT. This translates into CASMGKGQLNTEAFF. The chain is built from TRBV7-9 and TRBJ1-1, with TRBD1 matching 7 bases. The CDR3 sequence is 15 residues long. Unmatched junction bases numbered 8, after V lost 7 bases and J lost 0 bases. Per the germline V gene, CDR1 is SEHNR and CDR2 is FQNEAQ (reference sequence).

The J gene is TRBJ2-2, the V gene TRBV7-3; TRBD2 matches 12 bases. CDR3 length equals 19 residues. Germline CDR1 SGHTA, CDR2 FQGTGA. V was pared by 2 bases and J by 6 bases, with 13 bases of the junction left unmatched. The CDR3 DNA sequence: TGTGCCAGCAGCTTACACCCCATCGGGCTAGCGGGGGGGCCCGGGGAGCTGTTTTTT. This gives the protein CASSLHPIGLAGGPGELFF.

The chain is built from TRBV27 and TRBJ1-6; D is perhaps TRBD1 (6 bases). CDR3 length equals 14 residues. Germline V gene sequence: CDR1 MNHEY, CDR2 SMNVEV (reference sequence). Trimming took 5 bases from V and 7 from J, leaving 12 bases between them. CDR3 residues: CASSPDRPNSPLHF. The CDR3 DNA follows: TGTGCCAGCAGTCCTGACAGGCCGAATTCACCCCTCCACTTT.

The rearrangement links TRBV4-2 to TRBJ2-2; weak D call: TRBD2 (5 bases). This CDR3 spans 15 amino acids. Trimming shortened V by 1 base and J by 2 bases, and 8 bases separated the two germline ends. Germline values: CDR1 LGHNA, CDR2 YNFKEQ. The CDR3 reads CASSQVGVNTGELFF. For the CDR3, the DNA is TGTGCCAGCAGCCAAGTGGGAGTAAACACCGGGGAGCTGTTTTTT.

The rearrangement joins TRBV6-6 to TRBJ2-1, with 8 bases aligning to TRBD2. CDR1 MNHNY and CDR2 SVGAGI come from the germline V gene (reference sequence). Trimming removed 8 bases from V and 9 bases from J; junction bases left unmatched: 15. The CDR3 has 15 amino acids. CDR3 DNA sequence: TGTGCCAGCGGAGACGCAACGGGGGGGGTTGTTGAGCAGTTCTTC. It codes for CASGDATGGVVEQFF.

The chain joins TRBV28 to TRBJ2-1, with 16 bases identical to TRBD2. V was pared by 6 bases and J by 7 bases, with 6 bases of the junction left unmatched. Germline-derived CDR1 and CDR2 are MDHEN and SYDVKM. This CDR3 is 16 amino acids long. CDR3 coding DNA: TGTGCCAGCAGGGGGACTAGCGGGAGGGCTTTGAATGAGCAGTTCTTC. Protein sequence: CASRGTSGRALNEQFF.

This chain links TRBV6-5 with TRBJ2-5, with 9 bases fitting TRBD1. The germline V gene has CDR1 MNHEY and CDR2 SVGAGI. CDR3 length: 15 residues. V trimming: 3 bases; J trimming: 2 bases; junction bases outside the gene matches: 4. The CDR3 DNA sequence: TGTGCCAGCAGTTATGGGACAGGGACTCAAGAGACCCAGTACTTC. Translated, it gives CASSYGTGTQETQYF.

This sequence joins TRBV2 and TRBJ1-5; 9 positions match TRBD1. The CDR3 is 14 amino acids. Germline loops: CDR1 SNHLY, CDR2 FYNNEI. The ends lost 7 bases at V and 6 bases at J; junction bases unmatched: 7. The DNA of the CDR3 is TGTGCCAGCACCGAACAGGGGGCAAGTCAGCCCCAGCATTTT. It specifies CASTEQGASQPQHF. Full variable domain (rest looked up from reference TRBV2 and TRBJ1-5): EPEVTQTPSHQVTQMGQEVILRCVPISNHLYFYWYRQILGQKVEFLVSFYNNEISEKSEIFDDQFSVERPDGSNFTLKIRSTKLEDSAMYFCASTEQGASQPQHFGDGTRLSIL.

The genes are TRBV6-5 and TRBJ1-1, with D hard to call. From germline, CDR1 is MNHEY and CDR2 SVGAGI. The CDR3 sequence is 12 residues long. The V end lost 6 bases, the J end lost 8 bases, and 13 bases lay between the germline ends. The CDR3 spells CASSRPGKEAFF. The CDR3 DNA follows: TGTGCCAGCAGCCGCCCAGGAAAAGAAGCTTTCTTT.

On this clone: Sequence at one end of the junction differs from germline and may be a read error. The chain employs TRBV27 and TRBJ2-2, with TRBD1 as a possible D gene (5 bases). This CDR3 has 14 amino acids. The germline V gene has CDR1 MNHEY and CDR2 SMNVEV (reference sequence). The CDR3 spells CTSSMFRVGGELFF. CDR3 bases: TGTACCAGCAGTATGTTCAGGGTCGGCGGGGAGCTGTTTTTT.